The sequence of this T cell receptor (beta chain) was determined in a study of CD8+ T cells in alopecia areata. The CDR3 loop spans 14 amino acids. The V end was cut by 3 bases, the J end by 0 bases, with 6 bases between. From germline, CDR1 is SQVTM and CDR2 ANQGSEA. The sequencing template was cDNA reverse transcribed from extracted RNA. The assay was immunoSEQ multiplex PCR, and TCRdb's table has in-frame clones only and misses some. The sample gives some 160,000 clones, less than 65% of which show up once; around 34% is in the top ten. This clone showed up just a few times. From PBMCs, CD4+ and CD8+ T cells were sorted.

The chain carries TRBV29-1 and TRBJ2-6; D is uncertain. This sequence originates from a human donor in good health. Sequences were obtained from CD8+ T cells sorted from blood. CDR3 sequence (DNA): TGCAGCGTTGAGGAGTACTCTGGGGCCAACGTCCTGACTTTC. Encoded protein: CSVEEYSGANVLTF.